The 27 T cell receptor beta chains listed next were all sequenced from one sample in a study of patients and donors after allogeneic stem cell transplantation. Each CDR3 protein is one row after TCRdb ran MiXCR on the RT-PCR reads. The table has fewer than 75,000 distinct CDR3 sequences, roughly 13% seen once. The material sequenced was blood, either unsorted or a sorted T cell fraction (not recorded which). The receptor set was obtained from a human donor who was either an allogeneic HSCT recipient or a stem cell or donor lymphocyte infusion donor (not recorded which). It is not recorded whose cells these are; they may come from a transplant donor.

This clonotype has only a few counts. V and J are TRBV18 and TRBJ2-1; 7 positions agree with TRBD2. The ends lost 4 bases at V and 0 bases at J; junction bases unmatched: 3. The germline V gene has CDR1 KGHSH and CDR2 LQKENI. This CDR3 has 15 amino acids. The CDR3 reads CASSRDYSSYNEQFF. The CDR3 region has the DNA TGTGCCAGCTCACGGGACTATAGCTCCTACAATGAGCAGTTCTTC.

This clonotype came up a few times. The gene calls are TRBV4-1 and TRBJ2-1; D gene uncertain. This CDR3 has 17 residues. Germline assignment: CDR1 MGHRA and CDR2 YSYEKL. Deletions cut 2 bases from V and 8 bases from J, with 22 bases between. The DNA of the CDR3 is TGCGCCAGCAGCCAATATAGGGTCACGAGTATTGAGGATGAGCAGTTCTTC. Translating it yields CASSQYRVTSIEDEQFF.

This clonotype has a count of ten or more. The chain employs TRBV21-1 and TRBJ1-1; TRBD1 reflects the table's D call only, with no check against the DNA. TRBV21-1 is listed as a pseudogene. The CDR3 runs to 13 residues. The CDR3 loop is CASRGQINTEAFF. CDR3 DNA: TGTGCCAGCAGAGGACAGATTAACACTGAAGCTTTCTTT.

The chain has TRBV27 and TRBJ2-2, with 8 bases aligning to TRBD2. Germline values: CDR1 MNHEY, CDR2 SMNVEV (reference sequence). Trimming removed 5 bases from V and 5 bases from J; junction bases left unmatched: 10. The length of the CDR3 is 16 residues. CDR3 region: CASSPAKGLGTGELFF. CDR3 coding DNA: TGTGCCAGCAGTCCAGCCAAGGGACTAGGAACCGGGGAGCTGTTTTTT.

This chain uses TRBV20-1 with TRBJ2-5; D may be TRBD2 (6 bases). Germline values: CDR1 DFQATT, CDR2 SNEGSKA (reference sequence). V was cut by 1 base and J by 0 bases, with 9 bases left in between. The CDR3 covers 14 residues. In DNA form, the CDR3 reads TGCAGTGCTAGAGGGGGGGTTTACCAAGAGACCCAGTACTTC. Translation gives CSARGGVYQETQYF.

CDR3 amino acids: CSARDRLSYEQYF. For the CDR3, the DNA is TGCAGTGCTAGAGACAGGTTGTCCTACGAGCAGTACTTC. This rearrangement joins TRBV20-1 to TRBJ2-7; no reliable D call. Deletions cut 0 bases from V and 1 base from J, with 7 bases between. The CDR3 runs 13 residues. Per the germline V gene, CDR1 is DFQATT and CDR2 is SNEGSKA (reference sequence).

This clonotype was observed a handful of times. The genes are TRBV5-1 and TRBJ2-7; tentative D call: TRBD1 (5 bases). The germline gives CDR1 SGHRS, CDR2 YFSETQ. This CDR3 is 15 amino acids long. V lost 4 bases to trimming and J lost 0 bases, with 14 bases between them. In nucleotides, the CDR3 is TGCGCCAGCAGCCTCAGGGTAGGAGTCTCCTACGAGCAGTACTTC. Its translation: CASSLRVGVSYEQYF.

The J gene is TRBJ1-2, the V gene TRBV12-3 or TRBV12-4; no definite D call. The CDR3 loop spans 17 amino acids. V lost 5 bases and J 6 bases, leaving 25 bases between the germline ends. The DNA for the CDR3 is TGTGCCAGCAGTCCTCCACCGACACAGAGGATCATGGATGGCTACACCTTC. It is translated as CASSPPPTQRIMDGYTF.

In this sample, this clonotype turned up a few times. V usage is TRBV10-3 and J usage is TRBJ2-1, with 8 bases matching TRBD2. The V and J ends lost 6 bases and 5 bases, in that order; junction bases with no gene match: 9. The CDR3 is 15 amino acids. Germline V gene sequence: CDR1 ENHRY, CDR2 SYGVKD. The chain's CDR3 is CAISSGTSIDNEQFF. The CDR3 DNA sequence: TGTGCCATCAGCTCCGGGACTAGTATAGACAATGAGCAGTTCTTC.

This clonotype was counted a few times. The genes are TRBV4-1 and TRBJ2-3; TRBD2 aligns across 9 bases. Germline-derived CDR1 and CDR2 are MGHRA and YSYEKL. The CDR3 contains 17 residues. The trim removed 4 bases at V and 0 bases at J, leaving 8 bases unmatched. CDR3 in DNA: TGCGCCAGCAGCCCGAGACTAGCGGCGACTAGCACAGATACGCAGTATTTT. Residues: CASSPRLAATSTDTQYF.

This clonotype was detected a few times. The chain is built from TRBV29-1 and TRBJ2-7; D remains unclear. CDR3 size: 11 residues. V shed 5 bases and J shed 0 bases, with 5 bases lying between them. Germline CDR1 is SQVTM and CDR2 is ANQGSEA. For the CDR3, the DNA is TGCAGCGTTACAGTCTCCTACGAGCAGTACTTC. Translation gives CSVTVSYEQYF.

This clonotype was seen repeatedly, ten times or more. The CDR3 DNA follows: TGTGCCAGCAGTTTCTCCGCGGGGTACCAAGAGACCCAGTACTTC. Protein sequence: CASSFSAGYQETQYF. This chain joins TRBV12-3 or TRBV12-4 and TRBJ2-5; D is possibly TRBD2 (6 bases). The V gene lost 3 bases and the J gene lost 0 bases, with 11 bases spanning the gap. The CDR3 consists of 15 residues.

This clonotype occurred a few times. The CDR3 sequence: CASSLGTLYYGYTF. The CDR3 bases are TGTGCCAGCAGCTTAGGGACACTATACTATGGCTACACCTTC. The chain combines TRBV7-9 with TRBJ1-2; possibly TRBD1 for D (5 bases). Per the germline V gene, CDR1 is SEHNR and CDR2 is FQNEAQ (reference sequence). Trimming pared 1 base from V and 3 bases from J, leaving 9 bases between. There are 14 residues in the CDR3.

The DNA for the CDR3 is TGCAGTGCTAGATGGCGGAGCTCCTACGAGCAGTACTTC. Its translation is CSARWRSSYEQYF. The chain joins TRBV20-1 to TRBJ2-7; D unclear. Trimming took 2 bases from V and 0 from J, leaving 8 bases between them. From germline, CDR1 is DFQATT and CDR2 SNEGSKA (reference sequence). This CDR3 has 13 amino acids.

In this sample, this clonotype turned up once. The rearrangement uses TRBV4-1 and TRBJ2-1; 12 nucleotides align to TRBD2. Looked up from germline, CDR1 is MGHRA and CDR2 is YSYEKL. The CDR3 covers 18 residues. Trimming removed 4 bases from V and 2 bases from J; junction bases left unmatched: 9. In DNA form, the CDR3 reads TGCGCCAGCAGCCGGGGGGCGACTAGCGGGGGTACCTACAATGAGCAGTTCTTC. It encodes CASSRGATSGGTYNEQFF.

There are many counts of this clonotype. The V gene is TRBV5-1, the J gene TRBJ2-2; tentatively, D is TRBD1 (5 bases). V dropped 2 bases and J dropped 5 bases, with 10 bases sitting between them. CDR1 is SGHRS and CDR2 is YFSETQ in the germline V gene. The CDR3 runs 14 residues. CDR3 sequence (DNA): TGCGCCAGCAGCTTCCCAGGGTCGACCGGGGAGCTGTTTTTT. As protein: CASSFPGSTGELFF. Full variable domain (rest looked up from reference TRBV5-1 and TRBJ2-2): KAGVTQTPRYLIKTRGQQVTLSCSPISGHRSVSWYQQTPGQGLQFLFEYFSETQRNKGNFPGRFSGRQFSNSRSEMNVSTLELGDSALYLCASSFPGSTGELFFGEGSRLTVL.

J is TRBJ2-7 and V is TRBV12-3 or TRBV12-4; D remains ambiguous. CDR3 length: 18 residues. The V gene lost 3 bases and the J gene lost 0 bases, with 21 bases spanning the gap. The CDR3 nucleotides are TGTGCCAGCAGTTTTTCTTTGCCGGATCTTTCAAGCTCCTACGAGCAGTACTTC. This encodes CASSFSLPDLSSSYEQYF.

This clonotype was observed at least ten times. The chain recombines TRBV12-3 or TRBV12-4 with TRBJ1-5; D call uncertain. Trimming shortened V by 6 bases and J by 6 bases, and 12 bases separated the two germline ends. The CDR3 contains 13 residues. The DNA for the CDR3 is TGTGCCAGCAGCTTCACAGTGAGTCAGCCCCAGCATTTT. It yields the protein CASSFTVSQPQHF.

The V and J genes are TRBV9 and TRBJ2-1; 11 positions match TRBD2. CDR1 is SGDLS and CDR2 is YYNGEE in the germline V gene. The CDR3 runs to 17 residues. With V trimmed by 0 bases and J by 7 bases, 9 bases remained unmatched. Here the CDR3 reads CASSVGSSGRAGNEQFF. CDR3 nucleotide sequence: TGTGCCAGCAGCGTAGGGAGTAGCGGGAGGGCCGGGAATGAGCAGTTCTTC.

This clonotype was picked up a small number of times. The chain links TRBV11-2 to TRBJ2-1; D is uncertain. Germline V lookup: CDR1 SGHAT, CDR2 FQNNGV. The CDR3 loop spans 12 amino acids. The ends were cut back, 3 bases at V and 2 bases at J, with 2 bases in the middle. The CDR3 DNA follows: TGTGCCAGCAGCTTCGCCTACAATGAGCAGTTCTTC. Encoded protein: CASSFAYNEQFF.

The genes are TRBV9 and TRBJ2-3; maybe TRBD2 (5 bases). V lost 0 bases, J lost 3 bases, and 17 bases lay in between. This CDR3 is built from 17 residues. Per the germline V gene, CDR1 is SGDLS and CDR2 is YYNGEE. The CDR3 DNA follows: TGTGCCAGCAGCGTAGGTGCAAGTAGCGTAATAACAGATACGCAGTATTTT. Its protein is CASSVGASSVITDTQYF.

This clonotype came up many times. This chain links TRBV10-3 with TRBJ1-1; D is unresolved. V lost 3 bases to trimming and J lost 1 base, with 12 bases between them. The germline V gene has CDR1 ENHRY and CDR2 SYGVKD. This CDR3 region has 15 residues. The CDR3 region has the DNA TGTGCCATCAGTGAAGGGCAGGCGAAGAACACTGAAGCTTTCTTT. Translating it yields CAISEGQAKNTEAFF.

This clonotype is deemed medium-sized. For the CDR3, the DNA is TGTGCCAGCAGCAACACAGGGGGCAGCAATCAGCCCCAGCATTTT. Translated: CASSNTGGSNQPQHF. This chain links TRBV7-2 with TRBJ1-5, with TRBD1 identical over 9 bases. This CDR3 is 15 amino acids long. Trimming removed 5 bases from V and 1 base from J; junction bases left unmatched: 3. Germline loops: CDR1 SGHTA, CDR2 FQGNSA.

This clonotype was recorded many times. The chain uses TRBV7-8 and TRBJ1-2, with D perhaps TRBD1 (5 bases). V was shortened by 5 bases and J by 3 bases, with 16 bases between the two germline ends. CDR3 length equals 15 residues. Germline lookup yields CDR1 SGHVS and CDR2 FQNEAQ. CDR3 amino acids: CASSPKVGVDYGYTF. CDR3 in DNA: TGTGCCAGCAGCCCAAAGGTGGGGGTCGACTATGGCTACACCTTC.

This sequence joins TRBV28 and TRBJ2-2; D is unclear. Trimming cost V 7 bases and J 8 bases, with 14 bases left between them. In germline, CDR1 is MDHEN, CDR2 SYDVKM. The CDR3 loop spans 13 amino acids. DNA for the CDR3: TGTGCCAGCAACAAACGCGTGGTAGGGGAGCTGTTTTTT. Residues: CASNKRVVGELFF.

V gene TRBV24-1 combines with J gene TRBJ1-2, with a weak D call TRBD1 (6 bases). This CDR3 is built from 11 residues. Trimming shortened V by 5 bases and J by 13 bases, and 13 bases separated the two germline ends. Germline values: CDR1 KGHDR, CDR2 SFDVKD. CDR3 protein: CATSGFGTLTF. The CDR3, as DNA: TGTGCCACCAGTGGGTTCGGGACACTCACCTTC.

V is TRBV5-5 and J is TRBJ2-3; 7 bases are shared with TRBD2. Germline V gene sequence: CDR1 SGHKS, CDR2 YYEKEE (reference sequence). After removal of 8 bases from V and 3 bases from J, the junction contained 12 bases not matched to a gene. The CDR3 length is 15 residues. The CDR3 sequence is CASTGTTRSTDTQYF. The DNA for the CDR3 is TGTGCCAGTACGGGGACTACCCGATCGACAGATACGCAGTATTTT.